Shown below are 11 T cell receptor beta chains from a single sample sequenced in a study of cytomegalovirus exposure and HLA in healthy donors. Both 60 Vbeta primers and 13 Jbeta primers went into the PCR. Repertoires were generated with immunoSEQ multiplex PCR, while TCRdb's copy carries only in-frame clones and drops some. The sample records fewer than 250,000 clones, approximately 82% being singletons. The sample comprised PBMCs. These receptors were obtained from a man between 18 and 35 years old in good health and CMV-seronegative.

This rearrangement joins TRBV5-5 to TRBJ1-2; D call uncertain. Trimming left V 0 bases short and J 8 bases short, with 8 bases between. The length of the CDR3 is 12 residues. Germline V gives CDR1 SGHKS, CDR2 YYEKEE (reference sequence). CDR3 bases: TGTGCCAGCAGCTTGGAGGGAGGAGGCTACACCTTC. As protein: CASSLEGGGYTF.

There are a few counts of this clone. The V gene is TRBV5-1, the J gene TRBJ1-1, with a weak D call TRBD1 (5 bases). V gave up 0 bases and J gave up 3 bases, with 15 bases separating them. The CDR3 covers 16 residues. Germline CDR1 SGHRS, CDR2 YFSETQ. The CDR3 sequence: CASSLGRQRKDTEAFF. In DNA, the CDR3 is TGCGCCAGCAGCTTGGGACGACAGAGAAAGGACACTGAAGCTTTCTTT.

The gene calls are TRBV7-9 and TRBJ2-7; 11 bases align to TRBD1. Germline assignment: CDR1 SEHNR and CDR2 FQNEAQ (reference sequence). The CDR3 has 14 amino acids. V lost 5 bases and J lost 6; bases outside the gene matches: 6. In DNA form, the CDR3 reads TGTGCCAGCAGCCATCCGGGACAGGGGGGCGAGCAGTACTTC. Translation: CASSHPGQGGEQYF.

The chain employs TRBV6-1 and TRBJ1-1; 8 bases line up with TRBD1. Trimming at V came to 6 bases and at J to 10 bases, leaving 16 bases not matched to a gene. Germline V lookup: CDR1 MNHNS, CDR2 SASEGT. The CDR3 length is 15 residues. The CDR3: CASRMDRVGVVPAFF. The CDR3 coding sequence is TGTGCCAGCAGAATGGACAGGGTCGGCGTCGTGCCAGCTTTCTTT.

This chain joins TRBV28 and TRBJ1-2; D is unclear. The CDR3 spans 14 residues. The germline V and J ends were trimmed by 4 bases and 3 bases, with 12 bases remaining between them. CDR1 is MDHEN and CDR2 is SYDVKM in the germline V gene. CDR3 in amino acids: CASSSEGRYYGYTF. The CDR3 DNA reads TGTGCCAGCAGTTCCGAGGGTCGCTACTATGGCTACACCTTC.

V usage is TRBV19 and J usage is TRBJ1-5; D unclear. The germline V and J ends were trimmed by 1 base and 9 bases, with 10 bases remaining between them. This CDR3 spans 13 amino acids. Looked up from germline, CDR1 is LNHDA and CDR2 is SQIVND (reference sequence). The chain's CDR3 is CASSIGVSGPQHF. The CDR3 nucleotides are TGTGCCAGTAGTATAGGAGTGAGTGGGCCCCAGCATTTT.

The rearrangement uses TRBV7-9 and TRBJ2-1; D might be TRBD1 (5 bases). Germline CDR1 SEHNR, CDR2 FQNEAQ (reference sequence). Deletions cut 4 bases from V and 0 bases from J, with 13 bases between. This CDR3 is 16 amino acids long. For the CDR3, the DNA is TGTGCCAGCAGCTCCAGGGTGCTAGGCTCCTACAATGAGCAGTTCTTC. This encodes CASSSRVLGSYNEQFF.

V gene TRBV6-6 combines with J gene TRBJ1-5; TRBD1 agrees at 11 bases. CDR3 size: 16 residues. V shed 2 bases, J shed 6 bases, and the junction held 6 bases outside the gene matches. Germline V gene sequence: CDR1 MNHNY, CDR2 SVGAGI (reference sequence). CDR3 protein: CASSYPRTGGVQPQHF. CDR3 DNA: TGTGCCAGCAGTTACCCAAGGACAGGGGGCGTTCAGCCCCAGCATTTT.

This clone occurred a few times. The gene calls are TRBV5-1 and TRBJ1-1; TRBD1 agrees at 8 bases. The CDR3 sequence is 15 residues long. J was trimmed by 1 base and V by 2 bases; bases with no gene match: 4. Germline CDR1 and CDR2: SGHRS and YFSETQ. The CDR3 loop is CASSFLGTGNTEAFF. DNA of the CDR3: TGCGCCAGCAGCTTCTTAGGGACAGGGAACACTGAAGCTTTCTTT.

The chain links TRBV2 to TRBJ2-1, with D unclear. CDR3 length equals 16 residues. Germline V gene sequence: CDR1 SNHLY, CDR2 FYNNEI. V lost 7 bases and J lost 0, with 16 bases in between. The CDR3 here is CASIQAWRSSYNEQFF. CDR3 DNA sequence: TGTGCCAGCATCCAGGCGTGGCGCAGCTCCTACAATGAGCAGTTCTTC.

This chain uses TRBV15 with TRBJ1-4; D might be TRBD1 (5 bases). V dropped 1 base and J dropped 0 bases, with 6 bases sitting between them. The CDR3 sequence is 15 residues long. CDR1 and CDR2 from the germline V gene are LNHNV and YYDKDF (reference sequence). For the CDR3, the DNA is TGTGCCACCAGCAGAGTAGGGGCAACTAATGAAAAACTGTTTTTT. It is translated as CATSRVGATNEKLFF.